Sequencing of this TCR beta chain was carried out in a study of cytomegalovirus exposure and HLA in healthy donors. Comment on this clone: What it binds is unknown.

PCR was performed using 60 Vbeta and 13 Jbeta primers. Generated by immunoSEQ multiplex PCR, the TCRdb table keeps only in-frame clones and is missing some. The listing contains roughly 45,000 clones. Study-level points and caveats: A highly shared variant cluster was judged a likely technical artifact.

With 4 bases clipped from V and 8 bases from J, the junction kept 11 bases outside the gene matches. The germline CDR1 and CDR2 sequences are SGHDT and YYEEEE. The CDR3 runs 17 residues. The chain couples TRBV5-6 to TRBJ2-1; 14 bases fit TRBD2. Sequences were obtained from PBMCs. The TCR originated in a woman aged 25 to 39 in good health and CMV-seronegative. The CDR3 bases are TGTGCCAGCAGCCGGAGACGGACTAGCGGGAGGACGGATGAGCAGTTCTTC. This sequence encodes CASSRRRTSGRTDEQFF.